A selection of T cell receptor beta chains follows, all from one sample in a study of T cell repertoires in cytomegalovirus infection. MiXCR, applied by TCRdb to the reads, yields one record per CDR3 protein. Of about 600,000 distinct CDR3 sequences listed, approximately 25% are singletons. Sequences were obtained from CD8+ T cells from PBMCs. All receptors come from a human donor in good health (CMV status not recorded). Some clones in this sample may be carry-over from other donors' samples. Both conserved end residues are part of each CDR3. Fields, in order: clone size, CDR3 length, D gene, J gene, V gene, CDR3 DNA, CDR3 protein. D genes are given only for firm matches. The listing skips clone size in some rows; elsewhere it reads once, few, many or a size class.

NA	16	NA	TRBJ2-5	TRBV28	TGTGCCAGCAGCCCGAGGGGGGACTCTCTTCAAGAGACCCAGTACTTC	CASSPRGDSLQETQYF
NA	14	NA	TRBJ2-1	TRBV6-6	TGTGCCAGCAGTACGGGGCAGGGAGGAGATGAGCAGTTCTTC	CASSTGQGGDEQFF
many	15	NA	TRBJ1-2	TRBV7-2	TGTGCCAGCAGCCTAACCCTCGGGCTGCACTATGGCTACACCTTC	CASSLTLGLHYGYTF
NA	14	NA	TRBJ1-2	TRBV7-6	TGTGCCAGCAGCCCACCGGGTCTTAACTATGGCTACACCTTC	CASSPPGLNYGYTF
NA	14	NA	TRBJ1-1	TRBV14	TGTGCCAGCAGCCAAGGGGTAAGGGTCACTGAAGCTTTCTTT	CASSQGVRVTEAFF
NA	15	NA	TRBJ1-2	TRBV28	TGTGCCAGCAGTTTGGAGTCCTCCCAGTTTTCTGGCTACACCTTC	CASSLESSQFSGYTF
NA	15	NA	TRBJ2-3	TRBV6-2/TRBV6-3	TGTGCCAGCAGTTCCGTCGAATGGTTCACAGATACGCAGTATTTT	CASSSVEWFTDTQYF
many	14	TRBD1	TRBJ1-1	TRBV20-1	TGCAGTGCTCATCCCAGGACAGGGGGCACTGAAGCTTTCTTT	CSAHPRTGGTEAFF
NA	13	NA	TRBJ1-2	TRBV29-1	TGCAGCGGTTACGGGGGGATAGACTATGGCTACACCTTC	CSGYGGIDYGYTF
NA	15	NA	TRBJ2-5	TRBV20-1	TGCAGTGCTAAAGATAGCGAGCGGTACCAAGAGACCCAGTACTTC	CSAKDSERYQETQYF
NA	13	NA	TRBJ1-2	TRBV29-1	TGCAGCGTTGAATTACCCATTATCTATGGCTACACCTTC	CSVELPIIYGYTF
NA	13	NA	TRBJ2-1	TRBV19	TGTGCCAGTAGTATAGTTTTTGTCGGGGAACAGTTCTTC	CASSIVFVGEQFF
NA	16	NA	TRBJ2-5	TRBV29-1	TGCAGCGTTGAACCCCGGGCAGGGAGGAATAAGAAGACCCAGTACTTC	CSVEPRAGRNKKTQYF
once	16	NA	TRBJ2-3	TRBV7-9	TGTGCCAGCAGCAATCGCCGGGGTCGGGATGGGGATACGCAGTATTTT	CASSNRRGRDGDTQYF
few	15	NA	TRBJ1-4	TRBV6-2/TRBV6-3	TGTGCCAGCACCCAGCCGAGGGCGGCAAATGAAAAACTGTTTTTT	CASTQPRAANEKLFF
NA	12	NA	TRBJ2-7	TRBV14	TGTGCCAGCAACCAAGCGCTCCAGAACGTTTACTTC	CASNQALQNVYF
NA	19	TRBD1	TRBJ1-1	TRBV28	TGTGTCAGCAGGCGGCGGGGGACAGCACCTCCCCGGATGAACACTGAAGCTTTCTTT	CVSRRRGTAPPRMNTEAFF
few	13	NA	TRBJ2-5	TRBV10-3	TGTGCCATCAGTGAGGCCCAGAAGGAGACCCAGTACTTC	CAISEAQKETQYF
NA	18	TRBD2	TRBJ2-4	TRBV6-1	TGTGCCAGCAGTGAAGTGCCGCACAGCGGGGGAGGCAAAAACATTCAGTACTTC	CASSEVPHSGGGKNIQYF
few	16	TRBD1	TRBJ2-7	TRBV7-9	TGTGCCAGCAGCTCACACAGGGGAACTAGCTCCTACGAGCAGTACTTC	CASSSHRGTSSYEQYF
NA	15	NA	TRBJ2-5	TRBV7-9	TGTGCCAGCAGCTATGACAGGACTGTCCAAGAGACCCAGTACTTC	CASSYDRTVQETQYF
NA	16	NA	TRBJ2-3	TRBV7-9	TGTGCCAGCAGTCCCCTTCTGGGGCGCAGTCCAGATACGCAGTATTTT	CASSPLLGRSPDTQYF
few	13	NA	TRBJ2-1	TRBV12-5	TGTGCTAGTGGTTTGGGCCAGAGAAATGAGCAGTTCTTC	CASGLGQRNEQFF
NA	17	NA	TRBJ1-5	TRBV25-1	TGTGCCAGCAGTGAAATACTAAAGGACAGCTATAATCAGCCCCAGCATTTT	CASSEILKDSYNQPQHF
NA	16	NA	TRBJ2-7	TRBV20-1	TGCAGTGCTAGAGATGAGACCGGTGGAAAGTTCCCCGAGCAGTACTTC	CSARDETGGKFPEQYF
NA	15	TRBD2	TRBJ2-3	TRBV20-1	TGCAGTGCTAGGGTAGACGGGGGAGGGTCAGATACGCAGTATTTT	CSARVDGGGSDTQYF
NA	13	NA	TRBJ1-1	TRBV19	TGTGCCAGTAGTATGGACGCTAACACTGAAGCTTTCTTT	CASSMDANTEAFF
many	20	TRBD2	TRBJ2-1	TRBV7-2	TGTGCCAGCAGCCAGGGGGGACTAGCGGGGGGACCCAACTCCTACAATGAGCAGTTCTTC	CASSQGGLAGGPNSYNEQFF
NA	14	TRBD1	TRBJ1-4	TRBV20-1	TGCAGTGCTAGAAGTCCGGGACAGGGCGAAAAACTGTTTTTT	CSARSPGQGEKLFF
many	15	TRBD2	TRBJ2-3	TRBV12-3/TRBV12-4	TGTGCCACCCAAACTAGCGGGGCACCCACAGATACGCAGTATTTT	CATQTSGAPTDTQYF
NA	14	NA	TRBJ1-2	TRBV29-1	TGCAGCGTTCCCTCCCTGTTGGCGACCTATGGCTACACCTTC	CSVPSLLATYGYTF
NA	11	NA	TRBJ2-2	TRBV29-1	TGCAGCGTTTCGAACACCGGGGAGCTGTTTTTT	CSVSNTGELFF
NA	15	TRBD1	TRBJ2-2	TRBV7-9	TGTGCCAGCAGCCACCGACAGGGGGGCACCGGGGAGCTGTTTTTT	CASSHRQGGTGELFF
NA	14	TRBD1	TRBJ1-1	TRBV7-9	TGTGCCAGCAGCCTGACAGGGGGTCAAGCTGAAGCTTTCTTT	CASSLTGGQAEAFF
few	15	TRBD1	TRBJ2-2	TRBV7-6	TGTGCCAGCAGCTTCACAGGGGCCAACACCGGGGAGCTGTTTTTT	CASSFTGANTGELFF
many	15	NA	TRBJ2-5	TRBV25-1	TGTGCCAGCAGTGAATGGGGCAGCCGCCAAGAGACCCAGTACTTC	CASSEWGSRQETQYF
NA	15	NA	TRBJ1-4	TRBV14	TGTGCCAGCAGCCCAACAGCGACAACTAATGAAAAACTGTTTTTT	CASSPTATTNEKLFF
NA	18	TRBD2	TRBJ2-5	TRBV19	TGTGCCAGTAGTATATGGTCTTTTGGCGGGGGGGCCCTAGAGACCCAGTACTTC	CASSIWSFGGGALETQYF
once	16	NA	TRBJ2-3	TRBV28	TGTGCCAGCAGTCTCACCCTCGGGGGCGAAACAGATACGCAGTATTTT	CASSLTLGGETDTQYF
few	16	TRBD1	TRBJ2-5	TRBV7-9	TGTGCCAGCAGCTCCGTCCCGGGACAGGTCCAAGAGACCCAGTACTTC	CASSSVPGQVQETQYF
few	13	TRBD1	TRBJ2-7	TRBV10-3	TGTGCCACCGGACAGGGGGGATCCTACGAGCAGTACTTC	CATGQGGSYEQYF
NA	15	NA	TRBJ1-4	TRBV13	TGTGCCAGCAGTCAGGGGATGATGGCTAATGAAAAACTGTTTTTT	CASSQGMMANEKLFF
NA	16	NA	TRBJ2-1	TRBV27	TGTGCCAGCAGTGGCCTGGGACGGCTTGTTGGGTTTGAGCAGTTCTTC	CASSGLGRLVGFEQFF
NA	16	TRBD2	TRBJ2-1	TRBV9	TGTGCCAGCAGCATATCTAGCGGGGGGGCTATAAATGAGCAGTTCTTC	CASSISSGGAINEQFF
NA	12	NA	TRBJ1-2	TRBV29-1	TGCAGCGTTGTGGGGGCATTTTATGGCTACACCTTC	CSVVGAFYGYTF
few	17	TRBD1	TRBJ2-1	TRBV4-1	TGCGCCAGCAGCCAAGATCCCGGGACAGGGTTGGCGAATGAGCAGTTCTTC	CASSQDPGTGLANEQFF
NA	14	NA	TRBJ1-2	TRBV7-3	TGTGCCAGCAGCTCCTCAGTGGGAACCTATGGCTACACCTTC	CASSSSVGTYGYTF
NA	13	TRBD1	TRBJ1-2	TRBV20-1	TGCAGTGCCCGGACAGGGGGGTTATACGGCTACACCTTC	CSARTGGLYGYTF
many	15	NA	TRBJ1-5	TRBV28	TGTGCCAGCACCCTCCACACCCTTAGCAATCAGCCCCAGCATTTT	CASTLHTLSNQPQHF
NA	17	TRBD1	TRBJ1-2	TRBV9	TGTGCCAGCAGCGTAGCCCTGGGACAGCCAGGGGACTATGGCTACACCTTC	CASSVALGQPGDYGYTF
NA	14	NA	TRBJ1-5	TRBV7-9	TGTGCCAGCAGCTTCGGGATTAGCAATCAGCCCCAGCATTTT	CASSFGISNQPQHF
once	16	TRBD2	TRBJ2-1	TRBV11-3	TGTGCCAGCAGCTTAGTGGCGGGGGGCCCGGACAATGAGCAGTTCTTC	CASSLVAGGPDNEQFF